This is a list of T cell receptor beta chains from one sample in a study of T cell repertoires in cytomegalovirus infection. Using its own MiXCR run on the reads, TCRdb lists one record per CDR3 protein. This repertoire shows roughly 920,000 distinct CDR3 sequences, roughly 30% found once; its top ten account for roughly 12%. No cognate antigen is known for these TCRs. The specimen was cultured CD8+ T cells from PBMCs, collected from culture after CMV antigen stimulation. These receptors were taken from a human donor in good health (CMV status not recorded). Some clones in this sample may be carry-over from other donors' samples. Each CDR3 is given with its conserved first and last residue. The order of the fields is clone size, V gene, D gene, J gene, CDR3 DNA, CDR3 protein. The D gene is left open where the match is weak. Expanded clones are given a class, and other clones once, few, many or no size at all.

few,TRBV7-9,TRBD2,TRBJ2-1,TGTGCCAGCAGCTTCGTGGGGGGGGGCTCCTACAATGAGCAGTTCTTC,CASSFVGGGSYNEQFF
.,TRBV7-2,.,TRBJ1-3,TGTGCCAGCAGCTTACGGTCTGGGTCTGGAAACACCATATATTTT,CASSLRSGSGNTIYF
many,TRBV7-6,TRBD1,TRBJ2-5,TGTGCCAGCAGCTTAGCCCCCTATGGGACAGTTCAAGAGACCCAGTACTTC,CASSLAPYGTVQETQYF
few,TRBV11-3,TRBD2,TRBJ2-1,TGTGCCAGCAGCTTACTATCCGGGACTAGAAGAAATGAGCAGTTCTTC,CASSLLSGTRRNEQFF
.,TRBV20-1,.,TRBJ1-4,TGCAGTGCTCGCTCCGGGACCCTTAATGAAAAACTGTTTTTT,CSARSGTLNEKLFF
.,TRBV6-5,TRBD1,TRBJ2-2,TGTGCCAGCAAGGAAAGAGACAGGGGCACCGGGGAGCTGTTTTTT,CASKERDRGTGELFF
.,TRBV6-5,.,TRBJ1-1,TGTGCCAGCAGATCGCCGGGACCTAACACTGAAGCTTTCTTT,CASRSPGPNTEAFF
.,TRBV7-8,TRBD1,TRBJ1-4,TGTGCCAGCAGCTACGGGACAGGGGGCGCGTTTAATGAAAAACTGTTTTTT,CASSYGTGGAFNEKLFF
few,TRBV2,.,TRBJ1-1,TGTGCCAGCAGGTGGGCCCCGGGGGTCATGAACACTGAAGCTTTCTTT,CASRWAPGVMNTEAFF
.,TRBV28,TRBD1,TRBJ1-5,TGTGCCAGCAGTTTAAGTTCCTACAGGGGTCTCGGCGATCAGCCCCAGCATTTT,CASSLSSYRGLGDQPQHF
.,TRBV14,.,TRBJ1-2,TGTGCCAGCAGCCAAGATGAGGGTAACTATGGCTACACCTTC,CASSQDEGNYGYTF
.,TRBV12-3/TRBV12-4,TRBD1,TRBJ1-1,TGTGCCAGCAGTTCAGGGGGGGGTGAAGCTTTCTTT,CASSSGGGEAFF
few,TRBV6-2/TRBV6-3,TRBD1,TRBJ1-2,TGTGCCAGCAGTTATACCGGGACAGGGGCGAACTATGGCTACACCTTC,CASSYTGTGANYGYTF
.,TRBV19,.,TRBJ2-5,TGTGCCAGTAGTATTTGGGGAGAGACCCAGTACTTC,CASSIWGETQYF
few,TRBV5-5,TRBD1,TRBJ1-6,TGTGCCAGCAGCCGGGACAGGGGGCATGGTTCACCCCTCCACTTT,CASSRDRGHGSPLHF
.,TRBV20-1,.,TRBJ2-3,TGCAGTGCTAGAGACAGGGACCAAGGGACAGATACGCAGTATTTT,CSARDRDQGTDTQYF
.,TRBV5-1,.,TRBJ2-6,TGCGCCAGCAGCTTTGCCCCACTTACACCGGGACTGGACACCTCTGGGGCCAACATCCTGACTTTC,CASSFAPLTPGLDTSGANILTF
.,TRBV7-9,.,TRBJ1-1,TGTGCCAGCAGCTTAGTCCCCTCTGAAGCTTTCTTT,CASSLVPSEAFF
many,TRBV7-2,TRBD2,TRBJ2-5,TGTGCCAGCAGCTCCCCCGATGGGGCGGGGGAGCACCAAGAGACCCAGTACTTC,CASSSPDGAGEHQETQYF
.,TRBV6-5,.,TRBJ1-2,TGTGCCAGCGGGGTAGGGGTTAACTATGGCTACACCTTC,CASGVGVNYGYTF
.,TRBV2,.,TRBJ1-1,TGTGCCAGCATTTTAGGGACTACTGAAGCTTTCTTT,CASILGTTEAFF
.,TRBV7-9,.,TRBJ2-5,TGTGCCAGCAGAAGCGCTGGGAGCAGTCGGGAGACCCAGTACTTC,CASRSAGSSRETQYF
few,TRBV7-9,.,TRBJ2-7,TGTGCCAGCAGCATGGGGTGGGGGTCCTACGAGCAGTACTTC,CASSMGWGSYEQYF
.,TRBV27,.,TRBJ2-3,TGTGCCAGCAGCGATTTACAGGGGGAGGGGGCCACAGATACGCAGTATTTT,CASSDLQGEGATDTQYF
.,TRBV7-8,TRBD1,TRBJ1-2,TGTGCCAGCAGCATTTACGGGACAGATAATGGCTACACCTTC,CASSIYGTDNGYTF
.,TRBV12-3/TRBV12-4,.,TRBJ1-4,TGTGCCAGCAGTTTGCTCCCTGGTTTCGGGGAAAAACTGTTTTTT,CASSLLPGFGEKLFF
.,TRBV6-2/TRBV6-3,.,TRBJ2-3,TGTGCCAGCAGTACAAGGACCACAGATACGCAGTATTTT,CASSTRTTDTQYF
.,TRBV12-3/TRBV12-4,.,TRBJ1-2,TGTGCCAGCAGTTTCCCCGAGCATGGGGAGGGCCCCGGCTACACCTTC,CASSFPEHGEGPGYTF
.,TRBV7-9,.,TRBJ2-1,TGTGCCAGCAGCTTAGCTTGGAGAGGGGGCAATGAGCAGTTCTTC,CASSLAWRGGNEQFF
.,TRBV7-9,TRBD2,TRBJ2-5,TGTGCCAGCAGCACTAGGACTAGCGGGGTTCCGAAGCAAGAGACCCAGTACTTC,CASSTRTSGVPKQETQYF
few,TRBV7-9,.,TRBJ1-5,TGTGCCAGTTCTCAAGAGGGGAGCAATCAGCCCCAGCATTTT,CASSQEGSNQPQHF
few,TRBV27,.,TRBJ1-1,TGTGCCAGCAGTTACGGAACTGGGCAGGGCACTGAAGCTTTCTTT,CASSYGTGQGTEAFF
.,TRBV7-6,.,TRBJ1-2,TGTGCCAGCAGTTTCTCAAGGGCCTCGGGGGGCTACACCTTC,CASSFSRASGGYTF
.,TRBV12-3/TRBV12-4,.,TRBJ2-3,TGTGCCAGCAGTTCCTTGGGGGGAGCAGATACGCAGTATTTT,CASSSLGGADTQYF
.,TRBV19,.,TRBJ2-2,TGTGCCAGTAAGGAGACAACGAACACCGGGGAGCTGTTTTTT,CASKETTNTGELFF
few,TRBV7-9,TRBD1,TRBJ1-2,TGTGCCAGCAGCTTAGCCCTTGCCTTACAGGGGGGAGTCGGCTATGGCTACACCTTC,CASSLALALQGGVGYGYTF
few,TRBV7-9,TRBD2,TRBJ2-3,TGTGCCAGCAGCCCCTCCGGGGGGAGTGGTTTCACTGGTACGCAGTATTTT,CASSPSGGSGFTGTQYF
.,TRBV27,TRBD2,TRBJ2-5,TGTGCCAGCAGCACGAGGGGTGCGGGGGATCAAGAGACCCAGTACTTC,CASSTRGAGDQETQYF
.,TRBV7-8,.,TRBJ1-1,TGTGCCAGCAGCTTCCCCCCCAAGAACACTGAAGCTTTCTTT,CASSFPPKNTEAFF
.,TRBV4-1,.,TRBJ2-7,TGCGCCAGCAGCCAAGATCGGGGATTCTCCTACGAGCAGTACTTC,CASSQDRGFSYEQYF
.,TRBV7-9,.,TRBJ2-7,TGTGCCAGCAGCTCCTCTAGGGCCCACGAGCAGTACTTC,CASSSSRAHEQYF
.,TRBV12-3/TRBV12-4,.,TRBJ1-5,TGTGCCAGCAGTTTACCGGATTATAGCAATCAGCCCCAGCATTTT,CASSLPDYSNQPQHF
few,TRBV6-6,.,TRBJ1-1,TGTGCCAGCAGTTACGTGGCCACTGAAGCTTTCTTT,CASSYVATEAFF
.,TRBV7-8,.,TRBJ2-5,TGTGCCAGCGGGCGGTGGGTCCAAGAGACCCAGTACTTC,CASGRWVQETQYF
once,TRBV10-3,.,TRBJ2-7,TGTGCCATCAGTGACACCTACGAGCAGTACTTC,CAISDTYEQYF
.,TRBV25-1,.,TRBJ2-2,TGTGCCAGCAGTGAGCTAGCGATCACCGGGGAGCTGTTTTTT,CASSELAITGELFF
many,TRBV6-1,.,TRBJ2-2,TGTGCCAGCAGTGAACGGTGGGCAGGGAGCACCGGGGAGCTGTTTTTT,CASSERWAGSTGELFF
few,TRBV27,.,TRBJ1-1,TGTGCCAGCAGTTTATCGGGGCTAGGGGGTGGAAACACTGAAGCTTTCTTT,CASSLSGLGGGNTEAFF